The present T cell receptor (beta chain) was sequenced within a study of OX40 agonist ivuxolimab in advanced cancers. The germline V and J ends were trimmed by 2 bases and 4 bases, with 6 bases remaining between them. The germline V gene encodes CDR1 SNHLY and CDR2 FYNNEI. This CDR3 is built from 13 residues. In regard to this clone: Its antigen is currently unknown.

Study-wide findings and caveats: Mean expanded clone counts were higher in CD8+ than CD4+ T cells.

Here immunoSEQ multiplex PCR was the method, and the copy in TCRdb shows in-frame clones only, minus some. The sample consists of over 25,000 clones, less than 90% of them appearing once. The sequence came from an adult with an advanced solid tumor such as melanoma, head and neck, liver or kidney cancer. Material: CD4+ or CD8+ T cells sorted from blood, obtained in a trial of the OX40 agonist ivuxolimab. This chain links TRBV2 with TRBJ2-1; no clear D. This CDR3 is CASSEREYNEQFF. For the CDR3, the DNA is TGTGCCAGCAGTGAAAGAGAATACAATGAGCAGTTCTTC. The full variable domain, rest sourced from reference TRBV2 and TRBJ2-1, is EPEVTQTPSHQVTQMGQEVILRCVPISNHLYFYWYRQILGQKVEFLVSFYNNEISEKSEIFDDQFSVERPDGSNFTLKIRSTKLEDSAMYFCASSEREYNEQFFGPGTRLTVL.